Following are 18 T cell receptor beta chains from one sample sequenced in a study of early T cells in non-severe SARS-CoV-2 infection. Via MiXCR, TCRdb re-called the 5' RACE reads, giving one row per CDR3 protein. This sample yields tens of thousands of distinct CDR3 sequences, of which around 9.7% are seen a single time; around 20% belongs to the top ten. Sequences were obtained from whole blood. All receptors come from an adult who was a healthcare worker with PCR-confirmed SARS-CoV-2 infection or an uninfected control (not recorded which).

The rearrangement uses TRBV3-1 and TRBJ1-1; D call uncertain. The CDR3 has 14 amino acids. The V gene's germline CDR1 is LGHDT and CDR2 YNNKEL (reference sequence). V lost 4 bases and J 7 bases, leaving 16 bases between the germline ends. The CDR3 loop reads CASSLWGQTFEAFF. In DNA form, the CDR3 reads TGTGCCAGCAGCCTATGGGGTCAGACCTTTGAAGCTTTCTTT. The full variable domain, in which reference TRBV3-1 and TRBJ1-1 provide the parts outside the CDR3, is DTAVSQTPKYLVTQMGNDKSIKCEQNLGHDTMYWYKQDSKKFLKIMFSYNNKELIINETVPNRFSPKSPDKAHLNLHINSLELGDSAVYFCASSLWGQTFEAFFGQGTRLTVV.

In nucleotides, the CDR3 is TGTGCCACCAGTGGGCCCGGGACAGGGGTTGAAGGTGAGCAGTTCTTC. Translation: CATSGPGTGVEGEQFF. The rearrangement uses TRBV24-1 and TRBJ2-1; 10 bases are shared with TRBD1. The J segment lost 9 bases and the V segment lost 5 bases, leaving 12 bases of the junction unmatched. The CDR3 covers 16 residues. CDR1 and CDR2 (germline): KGHDR, SFDVKD.

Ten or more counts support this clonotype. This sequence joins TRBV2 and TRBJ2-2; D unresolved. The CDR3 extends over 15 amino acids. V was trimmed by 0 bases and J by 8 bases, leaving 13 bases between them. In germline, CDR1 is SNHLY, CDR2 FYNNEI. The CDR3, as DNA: TGTGCCAGCAGTGAAGCGGAGTCGTTTAGGGGGGAGCTGTTTTTT. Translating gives CASSEAESFRGELFF.

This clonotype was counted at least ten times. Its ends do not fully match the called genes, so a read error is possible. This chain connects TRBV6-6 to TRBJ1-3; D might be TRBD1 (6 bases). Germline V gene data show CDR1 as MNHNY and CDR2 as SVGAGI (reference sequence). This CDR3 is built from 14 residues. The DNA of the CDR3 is TGTGCCAGCAGTTGGGACAACTCTGAAAACACCATATATTTT. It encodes CASSWDNSENTIYF.

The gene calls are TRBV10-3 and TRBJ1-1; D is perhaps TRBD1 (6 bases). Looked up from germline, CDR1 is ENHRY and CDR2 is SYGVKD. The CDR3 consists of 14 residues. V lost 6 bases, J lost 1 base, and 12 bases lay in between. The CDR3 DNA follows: TGTGCCATCAGGCCGCAGGGGTGGAACACTGAAGCTTTCTTT. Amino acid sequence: CAIRPQGWNTEAFF.

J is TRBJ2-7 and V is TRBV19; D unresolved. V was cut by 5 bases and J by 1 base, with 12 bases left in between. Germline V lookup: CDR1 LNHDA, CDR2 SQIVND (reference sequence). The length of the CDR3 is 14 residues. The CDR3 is CASSRHTGSYEQYF. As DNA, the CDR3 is TGTGCCAGTAGTCGCCATACTGGGTCCTACGAGCAGTACTTC.

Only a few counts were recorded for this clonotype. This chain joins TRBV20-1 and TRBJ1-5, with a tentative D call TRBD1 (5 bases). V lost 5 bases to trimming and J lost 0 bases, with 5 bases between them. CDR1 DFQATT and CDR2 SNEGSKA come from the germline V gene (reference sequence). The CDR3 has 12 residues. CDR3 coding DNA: TGCAGTGCTGGACATAGCAATCAGCCCCAGCATTTT. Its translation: CSAGHSNQPQHF.

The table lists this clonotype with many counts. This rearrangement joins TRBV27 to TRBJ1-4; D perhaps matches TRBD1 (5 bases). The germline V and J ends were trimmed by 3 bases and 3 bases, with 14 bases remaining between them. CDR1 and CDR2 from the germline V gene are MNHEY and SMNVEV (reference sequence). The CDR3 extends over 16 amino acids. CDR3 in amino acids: CASSFGAKGPNEKLFF. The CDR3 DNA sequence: TGTGCCAGCAGTTTCGGGGCGAAGGGACCTAATGAAAAACTGTTTTTT.

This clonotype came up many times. The CDR3 loop is CASSQLAGGSTDTQYF. DNA for the CDR3: TGCGCCAGCAGTCAACTAGCGGGGGGGTCCACAGATACGCAGTATTTT. This rearrangement joins TRBV23-1 to TRBJ2-3; 12 nucleotides line up with TRBD2. TRBV23-1 is filed as an ORF, its function uncertain. There are 16 residues in the CDR3. V shed 2 bases and J 2 bases; nucleotides not matched to a gene: 2.

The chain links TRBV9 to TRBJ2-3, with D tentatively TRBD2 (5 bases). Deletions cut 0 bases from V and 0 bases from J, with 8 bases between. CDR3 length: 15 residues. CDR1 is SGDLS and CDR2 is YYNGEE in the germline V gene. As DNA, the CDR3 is TGTGCCAGCAGCGTAGGCGGGTTTAGCACAGATACGCAGTATTTT. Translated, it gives CASSVGGFSTDTQYF. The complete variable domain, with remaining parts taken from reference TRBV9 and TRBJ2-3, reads DSGVTQTPKHLITATGQRVTLRCSPRSGDLSVYWYQQSLDQGLQFLIQYYNGEERAKGNILERFSAQQFPDLHSELNLSSLELGDSALYFCASSVGGFSTDTQYFGPGTRLTVL.

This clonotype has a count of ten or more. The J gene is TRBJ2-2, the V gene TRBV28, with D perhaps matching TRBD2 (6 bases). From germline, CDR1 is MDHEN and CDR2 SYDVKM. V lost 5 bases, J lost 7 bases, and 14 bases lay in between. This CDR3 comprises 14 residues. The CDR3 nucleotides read TGTGCCAGCAGTCCCTCCGGGGGAAGCGGGGAGCTGTTTTTT. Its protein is CASSPSGGSGELFF.

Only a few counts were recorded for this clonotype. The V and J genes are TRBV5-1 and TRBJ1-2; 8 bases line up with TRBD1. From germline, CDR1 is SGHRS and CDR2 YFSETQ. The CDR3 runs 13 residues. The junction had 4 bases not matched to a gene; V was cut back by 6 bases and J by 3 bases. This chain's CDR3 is CASKEDRDYGYTF. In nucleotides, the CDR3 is TGCGCCAGCAAGGAGGACAGGGACTATGGCTACACCTTC.

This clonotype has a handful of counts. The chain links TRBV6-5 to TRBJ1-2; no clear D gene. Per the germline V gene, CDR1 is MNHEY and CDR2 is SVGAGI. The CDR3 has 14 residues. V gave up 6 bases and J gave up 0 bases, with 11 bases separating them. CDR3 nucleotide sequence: TGTGCCAGCAGCCCACGGTGGACTAACTATGGCTACACCTTC. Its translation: CASSPRWTNYGYTF.

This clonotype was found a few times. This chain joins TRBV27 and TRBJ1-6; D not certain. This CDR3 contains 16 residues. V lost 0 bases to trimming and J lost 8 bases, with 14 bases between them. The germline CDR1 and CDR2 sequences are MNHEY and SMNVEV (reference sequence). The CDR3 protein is CASSLSRRADYSPLHF. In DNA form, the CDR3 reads TGTGCCAGCAGTTTATCGAGAAGAGCGGATTATTCACCCCTCCACTTT.

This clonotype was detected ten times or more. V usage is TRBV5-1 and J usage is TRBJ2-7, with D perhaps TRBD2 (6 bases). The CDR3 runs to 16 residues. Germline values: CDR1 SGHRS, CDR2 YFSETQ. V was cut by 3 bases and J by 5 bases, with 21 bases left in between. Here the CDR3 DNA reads TGCGCCAGCAGCTCGTTTCCGGGACTTGGGCTCCACGAGCAGTACTTC. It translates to CASSSFPGLGLHEQYF.

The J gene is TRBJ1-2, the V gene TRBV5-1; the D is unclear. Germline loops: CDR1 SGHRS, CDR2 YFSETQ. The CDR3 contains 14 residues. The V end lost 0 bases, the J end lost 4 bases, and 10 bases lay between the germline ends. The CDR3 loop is CASSLGTGGYGYTF. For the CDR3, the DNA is TGCGCCAGCAGCTTGGGGACGGGCGGCTATGGCTACACCTTC.

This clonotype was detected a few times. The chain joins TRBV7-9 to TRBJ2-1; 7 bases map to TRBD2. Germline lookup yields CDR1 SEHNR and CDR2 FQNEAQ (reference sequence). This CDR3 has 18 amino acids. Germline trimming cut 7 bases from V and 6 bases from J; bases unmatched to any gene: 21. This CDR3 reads CASTPRSGATSRANEQFF. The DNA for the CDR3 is TGTGCCAGCACCCCTCGGAGCGGGGCGACCAGTAGGGCCAATGAGCAGTTCTTC.

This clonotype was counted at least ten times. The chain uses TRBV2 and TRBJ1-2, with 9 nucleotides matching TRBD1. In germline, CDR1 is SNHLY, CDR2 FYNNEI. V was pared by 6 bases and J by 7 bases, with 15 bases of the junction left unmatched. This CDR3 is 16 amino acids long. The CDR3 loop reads CASSIEGTGGSSGYTF. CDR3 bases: TGTGCCAGCAGCATTGAGGGAACAGGGGGCTCGTCTGGCTACACCTTC.